The 8 T cell receptor beta chains reported below all come from one sample, sequenced in a study of regulatory T cells in long-lasting Graves disease. iRepertoire HTBI primers and Arm-PCR of CDR3 regions built TCR beta libraries. MiXCR, applied by TCRdb to the multiplex PCR reads, yields one record per CDR3 protein. In the table there are under 700,000 distinct CDR3 sequences, more than 15% of which are singletons. Time point: newly diagnosed GD, antithyroid drugs for less than 3 months. PBMC RNA served as the TCR library source. A further study also used this sample, focusing on T cells in Graves' hyperthyroidism and ophthalmopathy.

The sample in question was peripheral blood mononuclear cells (PBMCs), obtained at new diagnosis, from a patient treated with antithyroid drugs. Every receptor here comes from a woman aged 35-65 years with Graves disease.

This clonotype appeared a few times. The CDR3 sequence is CASSLGWGTQETQYF. The CDR3, as DNA: TGTGCCAGCAGTCTGGGCTGGGGGACTCAAGAGACCCAGTACTTC. The chain recombines TRBV7-2 with TRBJ2-5; possibly TRBD2 for D (6 bases). Germline-derived CDR1 and CDR2 are SGHTA and FQGNSA. V lost 6 bases to trimming and J lost 2 bases, with 16 bases between them. The CDR3 runs to 15 residues. Full variable domain (outside the CDR3, taken from reference TRBV7-2 and TRBJ2-5): GAGVSQSPSNKVTEKGKDVELRCDPISGHTALYWYRQSLGQGLEFLIYFQGNSAPDKSGLPSDRFSAERTGGSVSTLTIQRTQQEDSAVYLCASSLGWGTQETQYFGPGTRLLVL.

The rearrangement uses TRBV4-2 and TRBJ2-1; D is perhaps TRBD1 (6 bases). CDR1 and CDR2 (germline): LGHNA, YNFKEQ. Trimming took 0 bases from V and 10 from J, leaving 10 bases between them. CDR3 size: 13 residues. Here the CDR3 DNA reads TGTGCCAGCAGCCAAGAGAGGGGGACGGAGCAGTTCTTC. It is translated as CASSQERGTEQFF.

This chain connects TRBV19 to TRBJ2-2, with 11 positions matching TRBD1. The ends lost 5 bases at V and 6 bases at J; junction bases unmatched: 5. CDR1 is LNHDA and CDR2 is SQIVND in the germline V gene (reference sequence). The length of the CDR3 is 15 residues. The CDR3 DNA follows: TGTGCCAGTAGTTGGACAGGGGGCATCGCCGGGGAGCTGTTTTTT. Its translation: CASSWTGGIAGELFF.

This chain links TRBV7-2 with TRBJ1-5; 7 nucleotides align to TRBD1. From germline, CDR1 is SGHTA and CDR2 FQGNSA. CDR3 size: 15 residues. The J segment lost 3 bases and the V segment lost 0 bases, leaving 2 bases of the junction unmatched. CDR3 region: CASSLAGTVNQPQHF. CDR3 nucleotide sequence: TGTGCCAGCAGCTTAGCTGGGACAGTCAATCAGCCCCAGCATTTT.

This chain joins TRBV12-3 or TRBV12-4 and TRBJ1-2, with no clear D. The germline V and J ends were trimmed by 10 bases and 3 bases, with 15 bases remaining between them. The CDR3 consists of 13 residues. The CDR3 DNA reads as TGTGCCACTACAAGGCCGGCGGACTATGGCTACACCTTC. Translating it yields CATTRPADYGYTF.

This clonotype was picked up a small number of times. The chain employs TRBV30 and TRBJ2-7; D remains ambiguous. The germline gives CDR1 GTSNPN, CDR2 SVGIG (reference sequence). The CDR3 length is 16 residues. The germline V and J ends were trimmed by 2 bases and 1 base, with 18 bases remaining between them. The CDR3 region is CAWSRFRWGGSYEQYF. The CDR3 DNA is TGTGCCTGGAGTAGGTTCAGGTGGGGTGGATCCTACGAGCAGTACTTC.

This clonotype came up many times. The chain is built from TRBV18 and TRBJ1-6; no clear D. V gave up 4 bases and J gave up 8 bases, with 12 bases separating them. The CDR3 is 14 amino acids. Germline V gene lookup returns CDR1 KGHSH and CDR2 LQKENI. The CDR3 DNA reads TGTGCCAGCTCACTAAGTTCAGGAGATTCACCCCTCCACTTT. Translated, it gives CASSLSSGDSPLHF.

This clonotype was counted many times. The gene calls are TRBV2 and TRBJ2-7; TRBD1 agrees at 7 bases. The CDR3 contains 12 residues. With V trimmed by 8 bases and J by 6 bases, 7 bases remained unmatched. From germline, CDR1 is SNHLY and CDR2 FYNNEI. Here the CDR3 DNA reads TGTGCCAGCGGGGGACAGCTTCCCGAGCAGTACTTC. It encodes CASGGQLPEQYF.